The 11 T cell receptor beta chains presented below share a single source sample, sequenced in a study of blood T cell repertoires in COVID-19. Sequenced by immunoSEQ multiplex PCR; TCRdb stores in-frame clones only, minus some. The repertoire holds roughly 300,000 clones, with around 82% as singletons. The material sequenced was peripheral blood. The receptors were sampled from a woman between 45 and 60 years old who had recovered from COVID-19.

This clone turned up a few times. The chain couples TRBV11-2 to TRBJ2-7, with TRBD2 matching 7 bases. The germline gives CDR1 SGHAT, CDR2 FQNNGV. The V and J ends lost 1 base and 5 bases, in that order; junction bases with no gene match: 5. This CDR3 has 14 amino acids. For the CDR3, the DNA is TGTGCCAGCAGCTTAGTGGGAGGGAGGCACGAGCAGTACTTC. It translates to CASSLVGGRHEQYF.

The chain combines TRBV19 with TRBJ1-1; 11 bases line up with TRBD1. The germline CDR1 and CDR2 sequences are LNHDA and SQIVND (reference sequence). The CDR3 runs 17 residues. Trimming took 3 bases from V and 0 from J; bases not matched to a gene: 6. The CDR3 protein is CASSILGTGGLNTEAFF. The CDR3 DNA follows: TGTGCCAGTAGTATCCTTGGGACAGGGGGTTTGAACACTGAAGCTTTCTTT.

The chain recombines TRBV7-2 with TRBJ1-1; 10 positions match TRBD1. V lost 5 bases and J lost 4; bases outside the gene matches: 7. Germline CDR1 is SGHTA and CDR2 is FQGNSA. This CDR3 is built from 15 residues. The CDR3 nucleotides are TGTGCCAGCAGCCCGCGACAGGGGGCTGTCACTGAAGCTTTCTTT. This encodes CASSPRQGAVTEAFF.

The chain carries TRBV28 and TRBJ2-2; D is possibly TRBD1 (6 bases). Germline V gene lookup returns CDR1 MDHEN and CDR2 SYDVKM. The CDR3 has 14 amino acids. Trimming removed 2 bases at V and 7 bases at J, with 11 bases between. CDR3 region: CASSLGGRVGELFF. The DNA for the CDR3 is TGTGCCAGCAGTTTAGGGGGCCGGGTCGGGGAGCTGTTTTTT.

J is TRBJ2-5 and V is TRBV4-3, with unresolved D. This CDR3 spans 15 amino acids. Germline V gene sequence: CDR1 LGHNA, CDR2 YSLEER. The V end lost 4 bases, the J end lost 1 base, and 13 bases lay between the germline ends. CDR3 DNA sequence: TGCGCCAGCAGCCCCTCCGTTTCCGTCCAAGAGACCCAGTACTTC. Translated, it gives CASSPSVSVQETQYF.

This clone was seen only a few times. This chain's CDR3 is CASRRDQPQHF. CDR3 nucleotide sequence: TGTGCCAGCAGGAGGGATCAGCCCCAGCATTTT. The chain carries TRBV28 and TRBJ1-5; D unclear. Per the germline V gene, CDR1 is MDHEN and CDR2 is SYDVKM. This CDR3 is built from 11 residues. The germline V and J ends were trimmed by 6 bases and 5 bases, with 5 bases remaining between them.

The J gene is TRBJ1-2, the V gene TRBV11-1; D perhaps matches TRBD1 (5 bases). Trimming cost V 1 base and J 2 bases, with 5 bases left between them. The germline gives CDR1 SGHAT, CDR2 FQDESV (reference sequence). The CDR3 spans 13 residues. The CDR3 spells CASSLGQNYGYTF. The DNA for the CDR3 is TGTGCCAGCAGCTTAGGACAGAACTATGGCTACACCTTC. The variable domain in full, with the rest retrieved from reference TRBV11-1 and TRBJ1-2, is EAEVAQSPRYKITEKSQAVAFWCDPISGHATLYWYRQILGQGPELLVQFQDESVVDDSQLPKDRFSAERLKGVDSTLKIQPAELGDSAMYLCASSLGQNYGYTFGSGTRLTVV.

The rearrangement joins TRBV19 to TRBJ2-7; D might be TRBD1 (5 bases). The V gene's germline CDR1 is LNHDA and CDR2 SQIVND (reference sequence). The ends were cut back, 4 bases at V and 5 bases at J, with 12 bases in the middle. The CDR3 sequence is 13 residues long. In DNA form, the CDR3 reads TGTGCCAGTAGTAACCAGGGTGCTAACGAGCAGTACTTC. Translating it yields CASSNQGANEQYF.

This chain connects TRBV27 to TRBJ2-7, with D possibly matching TRBD2 (7 bases). Germline assignment: CDR1 MNHEY and CDR2 SMNVEV (reference sequence). The CDR3 consists of 15 residues. V gave up 2 bases and J gave up 4 bases, with 15 bases separating them. CDR3 nucleotide sequence: TGTGCCAGCAGTTTAGTAGGACTAGGGGGATACGAGCAGTACTTC. Protein product: CASSLVGLGGYEQYF.

The chain combines TRBV11-2 with TRBJ2-1; 13 bases match TRBD2. With 4 bases clipped from V and 4 bases from J, the junction kept 7 bases outside the gene matches. Germline CDR1 reads SGHAT; CDR2 reads FQNNGV. This CDR3 spans 17 amino acids. The CDR3 spells CASSSRTSGGDYNEQFF. CDR3 DNA sequence: TGTGCCAGCAGCTCAAGGACTAGCGGGGGAGATTACAATGAGCAGTTCTTC.

This clone came up once. The CDR3 region has the DNA TGTGCCAGCAGCGACAGGGTATGGGGCTACACCTTC. It codes for CASSDRVWGYTF. V usage is TRBV6-2 or TRBV6-3 and J usage is TRBJ1-2, with 7 nucleotides matching TRBD1. The CDR3 totals 12 residues. Germline assignment: CDR1 MNHEY and CDR2 SVGEGT. The ends lost 6 bases at V and 8 bases at J; junction bases unmatched: 6.